The 12 T cell receptor beta chains in this list originate from one sample, sequenced in a study of T-cell memory formation after mild COVID-19. TCRdb re-analysed the 5' RACE reads in MiXCR, keeping a single row per CDR3 protein. The sample holds about 240,000 distinct CDR3 sequences, approximately 9% seen once. The sample was PBMCs or a T cell subset sorted from them (not recorded which). The receptors shown here come from a young man who had mild COVID-19 (a few samples of this study predate the infection). Cell type and time point are not known.

About this clonotype: Germline is not matched at one junction end, which may reflect a read error. V is TRBV29-1 and J is TRBJ2-1, with 11 positions matching TRBD1. Germline-derived CDR1 and CDR2 are SQVTM and ANQGSEA. This CDR3 comprises 16 residues. The CDR3 protein is CSVEGGQGDTYNEQFF. Written as DNA, the CDR3 is TGCAGCGTCGAAGGGGGACAGGGGGACACCTACAATGAGCAGTTCTTC.

This clonotype was counted only a few times. V is TRBV12-3 or TRBV12-4 and J is TRBJ2-5; D is possibly TRBD2 (6 bases). Trimming left V 6 bases short and J 6 bases short, with 14 bases between. The CDR3 is made up of 13 amino acids. The CDR3 coding sequence is TGTGCCAGCAGCCGCGGGGCCCTGCAGACCCAGTACTTC. Translation: CASSRGALQTQYF.

The chain joins TRBV27 to TRBJ2-3, with D perhaps TRBD2 (7 bases). V lost 7 bases to trimming and J lost 5 bases, with 16 bases between them. Germline-derived CDR1 and CDR2 are MNHEY and SMNVEV (reference sequence). CDR3 size: 14 residues. CDR3 residues: CASNDRGGGDTQYF. The CDR3 coding sequence is TGTGCCAGCAACGACAGAGGGGGGGGAGATACGCAGTATTTT.

This clonotype was seen a few times. V gene TRBV9 combines with J gene TRBJ1-1; tentative D call: TRBD1 (6 bases). V was trimmed by 0 bases and J by 2 bases, leaving 8 bases between them. The CDR3 loop spans 14 amino acids. CDR1 is SGDLS and CDR2 is YYNGEE in the germline V gene. In nucleotides, the CDR3 is TGTGCCAGCAGCGTAGTAGGGGGAAACACTGAAGCTTTCTTT. Protein product: CASSVVGGNTEAFF.

V usage is TRBV6-5 and J usage is TRBJ1-2; 9 bases align to TRBD1. The CDR3 totals 15 residues. Trimming removed 6 bases from V and 5 bases from J; junction bases left unmatched: 10. Germline assignment: CDR1 MNHEY and CDR2 SVGAGI. CDR3 sequence: CASSRGTGPRYGYTF. CDR3 coding DNA: TGTGCCAGCAGCCGCGGGACAGGGCCGCGGTATGGCTACACCTTC.

A few counts support this clonotype. The chain links TRBV12-3 or TRBV12-4 to TRBJ2-2, with 7 bases fitting TRBD1. The CDR3 is made up of 15 amino acids. J lost 3 bases, V lost 7 bases, and 8 bases had no gene match. The CDR3 loop reads CASTLRQGDTGELFF. Here the CDR3 DNA reads TGTGCCAGCACTCTAAGGCAGGGGGACACCGGGGAGCTGTTTTTT.

This chain connects TRBV29-1 to TRBJ2-3; 11 bases line up with TRBD1. The germline CDR1 and CDR2 sequences are SQVTM and ANQGSEA. Trimming took 0 bases from V and 3 from J; bases not matched to a gene: 8. The CDR3 is 17 residues long. CDR3 DNA: TGCAGCGTTGAAGATCCCGGGACAGGGGGTTTAACAGATACGCAGTATTTT. It specifies CSVEDPGTGGLTDTQYF.

This chain links TRBV14 with TRBJ1-4, with D hard to call. CDR1 and CDR2 from the germline V gene are SGHDN and FVKESK. There are 11 residues in the CDR3. Trimming removed 0 bases from V and 10 bases from J, with 3 bases in between. For the CDR3, the DNA is TGTGCCAGCAGCCAAGAAGGAAAACTGTTTTTT. Its protein is CASSQEGKLFF.

This clonotype was detected only a few times. The chain's CDR3 is CASSQEAPSGYTDTQYF. For the CDR3, the DNA is TGTGCCAGCAGCCAAGAGGCCCCTAGCGGGTACACAGATACGCAGTATTTT. The chain joins TRBV4-2 to TRBJ2-3; TRBD2 matches at 8 bases. The CDR3 sequence is 17 residues long. CDR1 and CDR2 (germline): LGHNA, YNFKEQ. The J segment lost 2 bases and the V segment lost 0 bases, leaving 7 bases of the junction unmatched.

This clonotype was recorded a few times. V gene TRBV5-1 combines with J gene TRBJ2-2; 8 bases are a match to TRBD1. Germline CDR1 is SGHRS and CDR2 is YFSETQ. The CDR3 covers 15 residues. V was clipped by 5 bases and J by 0 bases; unmatched bases: 3. The CDR3 region has the DNA TGCGCCAGCAGGATACAGGGGGCGAACACCGGGGAGCTGTTTTTT. Translating gives CASRIQGANTGELFF.

This clonotype has a handful of counts. The CDR3 protein is CASSPQMGETQYF. CDR3 DNA: TGTGCCAGCAGCCCACAGATGGGGGAGACCCAGTACTTC. V is TRBV5-6 and J is TRBJ2-5; the D is unclear. V was pared by 4 bases and J by 5 bases, with 12 bases between. Germline CDR1 SGHDT, CDR2 YYEEEE. This CDR3 comprises 13 residues. The full variable domain, completed using reference TRBV5-6 and TRBJ2-5, is DAGVTQSPTHLIKTRGQQVTLRCSPKSGHDTVSWYQQALGQGPQFIFQYYEEEERQRGNFPDRFSGHQFPNYSSELNVNALLLGDSALYLCASSPQMGETQYFGPGTRLLVL.

This chain joins TRBV12-3 or TRBV12-4 and TRBJ1-2; tentative D call: TRBD1 (5 bases). V shed 3 bases and J shed 4 bases, with 12 bases lying between them. The CDR3 spans 14 residues. This CDR3 is CASSFTTAAYGYTF. As DNA, the CDR3 is TGTGCCAGCAGTTTTACGACAGCCGCCTATGGCTACACCTTC.